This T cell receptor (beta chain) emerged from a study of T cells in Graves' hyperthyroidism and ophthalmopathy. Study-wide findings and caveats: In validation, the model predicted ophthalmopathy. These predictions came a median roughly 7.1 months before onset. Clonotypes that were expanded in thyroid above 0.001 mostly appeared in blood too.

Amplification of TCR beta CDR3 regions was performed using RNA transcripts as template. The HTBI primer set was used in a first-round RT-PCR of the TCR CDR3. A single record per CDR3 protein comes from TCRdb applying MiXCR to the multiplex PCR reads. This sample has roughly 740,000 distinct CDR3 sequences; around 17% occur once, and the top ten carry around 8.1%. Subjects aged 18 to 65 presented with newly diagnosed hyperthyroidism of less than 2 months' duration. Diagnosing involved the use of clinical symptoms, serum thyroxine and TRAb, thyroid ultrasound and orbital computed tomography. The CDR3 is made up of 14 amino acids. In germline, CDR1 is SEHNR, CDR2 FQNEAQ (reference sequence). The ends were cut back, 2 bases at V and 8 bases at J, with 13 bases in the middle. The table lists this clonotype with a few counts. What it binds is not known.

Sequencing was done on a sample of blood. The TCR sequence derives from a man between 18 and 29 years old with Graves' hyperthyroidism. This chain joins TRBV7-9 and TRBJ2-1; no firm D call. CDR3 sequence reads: CASSLLGRIDEQFF. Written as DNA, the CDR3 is TGTGCCAGCAGCTTATTAGGCCGGATCGATGAGCAGTTCTTC.